The clone carrying this T cell receptor (beta chain) was observed once. The sample originates from a study of cytomegalovirus exposure and HLA in healthy donors. This CDR3 contains 13 residues. The germline V gene has CDR1 LNHDA and CDR2 SQIVND (reference sequence). The V gene lost 7 bases and the J gene lost 0 bases, with 9 bases spanning the gap. The protocol was immunoSEQ multiplex PCR, while the TCRdb copy is restricted to in-frame clones and leaves out a portion. The sample lists under 200,000 clones, 89% occurring once. The clonotype was recovered from a woman between 18 and 30 years old in good health and CMV-seropositive. The chain has TRBV19 and TRBJ1-2, with a possible D match to TRBD1 (6 bases). Sequenced sample: PBMCs. CDR3 sequence: CASMDSTNYGYTF. The CDR3 region has the DNA TGTGCCAGTATGGACAGCACTAACTATGGCTACACCTTC.